The rows below give T cell receptor beta chains drawn from one sample of a study of blood T cell dynamics during melanoma immunotherapy. TCRdb's copy holds only in-frame clones and misses some; the assay was immunoSEQ multiplex PCR. The data contain roughly 9,700 clones, roughly 85% of them singletons. This specimen was blood, taken from a patient treated with checkpoint blockade. These receptors were taken from a human donor with melanoma. Both conserved end residues are part of each CDR3. Each record gives: clone size, J gene, D gene, V gene, CDR3 DNA, CDR3 protein. A D gene is named only where the DNA matches it firmly. The size entry is marked missing in some rows and otherwise reads once, few, many or a size class.

size: once
J: TRBJ1-1
D: NA
V: TRBV7-2
DNA: TGTGCCAGCAGCTTACTGGGGTGGACTGAAGCTTTCTTT
CDR3: CASSLLGWTEAFF

size: NA
J: TRBJ2-7
D: NA
V: TRBV5-1
DNA: TGCGCCAGCAGCTTGGGGACATTATCCTACGAGCAGTACTTC
CDR3: CASSLGTLSYEQYF

size: NA
J: TRBJ1-2
D: TRBD1
V: TRBV5-1
DNA: TGCGCCAGCAGGGCGGGACAGGGAGTAAGGGGCTACACCTTC
CDR3: CASRAGQGVRGYTF

size: NA
J: TRBJ1-1
D: TRBD1
V: TRBV15
DNA: TGTGCCACCAGCAGGGCTACGACAGGGGGCACTGAAGCTTTCTTT
CDR3: CATSRATTGGTEAFF

size: few
J: TRBJ1-2
D: NA
V: TRBV7-8
DNA: TGTGCCAGCAGCCTAACAGACAACTATGGCTACACCTTC
CDR3: CASSLTDNYGYTF

size: NA
J: TRBJ2-1
D: TRBD2
V: TRBV6-6
DNA: TGTGCCAGCAGTTACGAGCGGGGGGCCTACAATGAGCAGTTCTTC
CDR3: CASSYERGAYNEQFF

size: NA
J: TRBJ2-5
D: NA
V: TRBV7-8
DNA: TGTGCCAGCAGCTTAAAACGACAAGACTTC
CDR3: CASSLKRQDF

size: NA
J: TRBJ2-1
D: NA
V: TRBV7-3
DNA: TGTGCCAGCAGCTTATTTGGGGGATTAGTAAATGAGCAGTTCTTC
CDR3: CASSLFGGLVNEQFF

size: NA
J: TRBJ2-7
D: TRBD1
V: TRBV5-5
DNA: TGTGCCAGCAGCTTGGGACAGGGTAACTACGAGCAGTACTTC
CDR3: CASSLGQGNYEQYF

size: NA
J: TRBJ2-3
D: TRBD2
V: TRBV2
DNA: TGTGCCAGCAGCGAGGCAGCGGGGGGGCCAGATACGCAGTATTTT
CDR3: CASSEAAGGPDTQYF

size: once
J: TRBJ2-7
D: NA
V: TRBV19
DNA: TGTGCCAGTAGCGACCCGGGACTCCCTCCTTACGAGCAGTACTTC
CDR3: CASSDPGLPPYEQYF

size: NA
J: TRBJ2-7
D: TRBD1
V: TRBV28
DNA: TGTGCCAGCAGTTCTATGGGACAGGTTGCCTACGAGCAGTACTTC
CDR3: CASSSMGQVAYEQYF

size: NA
J: TRBJ1-1
D: TRBD1
V: TRBV18
DNA: TGTGCCAGCTCATGGGACAGGGGGCTGAGAACTGAAGCTTTCTTT
CDR3: CASSWDRGLRTEAFF

size: NA
J: TRBJ1-5
D: NA
V: TRBV6-1
DNA: TGTGCCAGCAGTCTCGAACAGAACAATCAGCCCCAGCATTTT
CDR3: CASSLEQNNQPQHF

size: few
J: TRBJ1-4
D: NA
V: TRBV5-1
DNA: TGCGCCAGCGGGGTTTCAGCTAATGAAAAACTGTTTTTT
CDR3: CASGVSANEKLFF

size: NA
J: TRBJ2-3
D: NA
V: TRBV7-9
DNA: TGTGCCAGCAGCTACGGGGGAACAGATACGCAGTATTTT
CDR3: CASSYGGTDTQYF

size: NA
J: TRBJ2-1
D: NA
V: TRBV7-2
DNA: TGTGCCAGCAGCCAGGGACATCTCTCCTACAATGAGCAGTTCTTC
CDR3: CASSQGHLSYNEQFF

size: NA
J: TRBJ1-2
D: NA
V: TRBV10-1
DNA: TGCGCCAGCAGTGAGGGTCCGTCCTATGGCTACACCTTC
CDR3: CASSEGPSYGYTF

size: NA
J: TRBJ2-3
D: TRBD2
V: TRBV6-5
DNA: TGTGCCAGCAGACAGCGGGATCGCACAGATACGCAGTACTTT
CDR3: CASRQRDRTDTQYF

size: once
J: TRBJ1-6
D: NA
V: TRBV18
DNA: TGTGCCAGCTCACTTTCCCAGGGTGAATCACCCCTCCACTTT
CDR3: CASSLSQGESPLHF

size: NA
J: TRBJ1-1
D: TRBD1
V: TRBV2
DNA: TGTGCCAGCACAGCGGGACAGGGGGCCGTAGCTTTCTTT
CDR3: CASTAGQGAVAFF

size: NA
J: TRBJ2-7
D: TRBD2
V: TRBV25-1
DNA: TGTGCCAGCATCTATGGGGGGGAGGTCCACTACGAGCAGTACTTC
CDR3: CASIYGGEVHYEQYF

size: NA
J: TRBJ2-1
D: NA
V: TRBV4-2
DNA: TGTGCCAGCAGCCAAGGAATGGGGGGCGCGTATGAGCAGTTCTTC
CDR3: CASSQGMGGAYEQFF

size: NA
J: TRBJ1-6
D: NA
V: TRBV27
DNA: TGTGCCAGCAGTCCCGGCGGTGTTTCACCCCTCCACTTT
CDR3: CASSPGGVSPLHF

size: once
J: TRBJ2-5
D: NA
V: TRBV14
DNA: TGTGCCAGCAGCCAAGGAATAGGGAAAGGAGAGACCCAGTACTTC
CDR3: CASSQGIGKGETQYF

size: large
J: TRBJ2-1
D: TRBD2
V: TRBV5-1
DNA: TGCGCCAGCAGCTCGGGACTAGCGGGGGGTAATGAGCAGTTCTTC
CDR3: CASSSGLAGGNEQFF

size: NA
J: TRBJ2-5
D: NA
V: TRBV19
DNA: TGTGCCAGTAATGGTGGGGGCGCGATGGAAGAGACCCAGTACTTC
CDR3: CASNGGGAMEETQYF

size: once
J: TRBJ2-6
D: NA
V: TRBV19
DNA: TGTGCCGCCAGCGAGGGAAGGGCGGGGGCCAACGTCCTGACTTTC
CDR3: CAASEGRAGANVLTF

size: NA
J: TRBJ2-5
D: NA
V: TRBV2
DNA: TGTGCCAGCAGTGACCAAAGACGGGGCCAAGAGACCCAGTACTTC
CDR3: CASSDQRRGQETQYF

size: NA
J: TRBJ1-1
D: NA
V: TRBV6-5
DNA: TGTGCCAGCAGTTCGACTGGCCCGACTGAAGCTTTCTTT
CDR3: CASSSTGPTEAFF

size: NA
J: TRBJ1-5
D: NA
V: TRBV7-2
DNA: TGTGCCAGCAGCTTAGATAGCAATCAGCCCCAGCATTTT
CDR3: CASSLDSNQPQHF

size: NA
J: TRBJ1-4
D: NA
V: TRBV6-6
DNA: TGTGCCAGCACAAACACGAATGAAAAACTGTTTTTT
CDR3: CASTNTNEKLFF

size: NA
J: TRBJ1-4
D: TRBD1
V: TRBV6-5
DNA: TGTGCCAGCAGTTCGCAGGGGGCGGGCGGTGAAAAACTGTTTTTT
CDR3: CASSSQGAGGEKLFF

size: once
J: TRBJ1-4
D: NA
V: TRBV6-6
DNA: TGTGCCAGCAGGAAACTTACTTCTAATGAAAAACTGTTTTTT
CDR3: CASRKLTSNEKLFF

size: once
J: TRBJ1-2
D: NA
V: TRBV5-6
DNA: TGTGCCAGCAGCTTGGAGTTGGGCGCTAACTATGGCTACACCTTC
CDR3: CASSLELGANYGYTF

size: NA
J: TRBJ1-2
D: TRBD1
V: TRBV6-1
DNA: TGTGCCAGCAGTGATGACAGGGGCAACTATGACTACACCTTC
CDR3: CASSDDRGNYDYTF

size: NA
J: TRBJ2-3
D: TRBD2
V: TRBV5-5
DNA: TGTGCCAGCAGCTTGGCGCTAGCGGGGTACGCGGATACGCAGTATTTT
CDR3: CASSLALAGYADTQYF

size: NA
J: TRBJ1-2
D: NA
V: TRBV6-1
DNA: TGTGCCAGCAGTGACCCGGGGGGTAACTATGGCTACACCTTC
CDR3: CASSDPGGNYGYTF

size: once
J: TRBJ2-5
D: TRBD1
V: TRBV23-1
DNA: TGCGCCAGCAGTCAATCGGGACAGGGGGAGACCCAGTACTTC
CDR3: CASSQSGQGETQYF

size: NA
J: TRBJ2-7
D: TRBD2
V: TRBV5-1
DNA: TGCGCCAGCAGCCCAAGCGCTAGCGGGGTAACCTACGAGCAGTACTTC
CDR3: CASSPSASGVTYEQYF

size: NA
J: TRBJ2-2
D: NA
V: TRBV5-1
DNA: TGCGCCAGCGGCCGGGACAAGAACACCGGGGAGCTGTTTTTT
CDR3: CASGRDKNTGELFF

size: NA
J: TRBJ2-1
D: NA
V: TRBV13
DNA: TGTGCCAGCAGCCAACTAGTTCGCTCCTACAATGAGCAGTTCTTC
CDR3: CASSQLVRSYNEQFF

size: NA
J: TRBJ1-2
D: NA
V: TRBV5-1
DNA: TGCGCCAGCAGCTTGGATGAGGGCGTTGGCTACACCTTC
CDR3: CASSLDEGVGYTF

size: NA
J: TRBJ2-1
D: TRBD2
V: TRBV18
DNA: TGTGCCAGCTCACCGGGAGGGGCCTTCTACAATGAGCAGTTCTTC
CDR3: CASSPGGAFYNEQFF

size: NA
J: TRBJ1-2
D: NA
V: TRBV30
DNA: TGTGCCTGGAGTCCGAGGCAGGGGTGGGGCTACACCTTC
CDR3: CAWSPRQGWGYTF

size: NA
J: TRBJ1-1
D: NA
V: TRBV19
DNA: TGTGCCAGTAGTATAGCAGCCACAGGGATGAACACTGAAGCTTTCTTT
CDR3: CASSIAATGMNTEAFF

size: NA
J: TRBJ1-6
D: TRBD1
V: TRBV6-4
DNA: TGTGCCAGCAGTGACTCCGGGACAGGGGTTTCACCCCTCCACTTT
CDR3: CASSDSGTGVSPLHF

size: NA
J: TRBJ1-1
D: TRBD1
V: TRBV6-5
DNA: TGTGCCAGCAGTTACTCGACTCAGGGGGTAACTGAAGCTTTCTTT
CDR3: CASSYSTQGVTEAFF

size: few
J: TRBJ2-7
D: TRBD2
V: TRBV5-4
DNA: TGTGCCAGCAGCTTGGCGCCAGCGGGGGAGCAGTACTTC
CDR3: CASSLAPAGEQYF

size: NA
J: TRBJ2-1
D: NA
V: TRBV28
DNA: TGTGCCAGCAGTTTAGCAGTCCCTAGCTCCTACAATGAGCAGTTCTTC
CDR3: CASSLAVPSSYNEQFF

size: once
J: TRBJ2-2
D: NA
V: TRBV14
DNA: TGTGCCAGCAGCCCTTTAGGGCAGCGGACCACCGGGGAGCTGTTTTTT
CDR3: CASSPLGQRTTGELFF

size: few
J: TRBJ1-1
D: NA
V: TRBV7-9
DNA: TGTGCCAGCAGCTCATTCACTGAAGCTTTCTTT
CDR3: CASSSFTEAFF